This TCR beta chain was found in a study of blood T cell repertoires in COVID-19. At the level of the study: Collection of acute and convalescent COVID-19 samples took place in the United States, Italy and Spain.

The protocol was immunoSEQ multiplex PCR, while the TCRdb copy is restricted to in-frame clones and leaves out a portion. The sample holds 250,000 to 300,000 clones, approximately 83% seen once. Germline V gene data show CDR1 as GTSNPN and CDR2 as SVGIG (reference sequence). Trimming removed 1 base at V and 0 bases at J, with 12 bases between. The CDR3 has 15 amino acids. Participants came from some 26 US areas, aged about 18 to 89 years. Participant-reported clinical history was the basis for cohort assignment. Either two negative PCRs, clearance, or symptom resolution qualified Cohort 3 donors as recovered.

The TCR was taken from a woman in her 50s who had recovered from COVID-19. J is TRBJ1-2 and V is TRBV30; D is uncertain. Specimen: PBMCs or T cells enriched from blood (not recorded which). This CDR3 is CAWSAIRSPNYGYTF. The DNA of the CDR3 is TGTGCCTGGAGTGCAATCAGATCCCCTAACTATGGCTACACCTTC.